This TCR beta chain is drawn from a study of cytomegalovirus exposure and HLA in healthy donors. Of note for this clone: Its antigen is undetermined.

Amplification used 60 Vbeta primers and 13 Jbeta primers. Measured with immunoSEQ multiplex PCR; TCRdb has only the in-frame clones, and not every one. This sample has some 150,000 clones; 50% to 75% occur once, and the top ten carry approximately 6.5%. Study results and limitations: An observed cluster of highly shared sequence variants was recorded as a likely sequencing artifact. Most TCR sequences were seen very rarely across donors, but some public TCRs occurred in many.

V was cut by 4 bases and J by 2 bases, with 12 bases left in between. The CDR3 runs to 14 residues. Germline V gives CDR1 MGHRA, CDR2 YSYEKL. The TCR was taken from a woman aged 60 to 75 in good health and CMV-seropositive. Sequenced input: PBMCs. This chain uses TRBV4-1 with TRBJ2-7; D might be TRBD1 (5 bases). The CDR3 loop is CASSLQDTAYEQYF. DNA for the CDR3: TGCGCCAGCAGCCTACAGGATACCGCCTACGAGCAGTACTTC.